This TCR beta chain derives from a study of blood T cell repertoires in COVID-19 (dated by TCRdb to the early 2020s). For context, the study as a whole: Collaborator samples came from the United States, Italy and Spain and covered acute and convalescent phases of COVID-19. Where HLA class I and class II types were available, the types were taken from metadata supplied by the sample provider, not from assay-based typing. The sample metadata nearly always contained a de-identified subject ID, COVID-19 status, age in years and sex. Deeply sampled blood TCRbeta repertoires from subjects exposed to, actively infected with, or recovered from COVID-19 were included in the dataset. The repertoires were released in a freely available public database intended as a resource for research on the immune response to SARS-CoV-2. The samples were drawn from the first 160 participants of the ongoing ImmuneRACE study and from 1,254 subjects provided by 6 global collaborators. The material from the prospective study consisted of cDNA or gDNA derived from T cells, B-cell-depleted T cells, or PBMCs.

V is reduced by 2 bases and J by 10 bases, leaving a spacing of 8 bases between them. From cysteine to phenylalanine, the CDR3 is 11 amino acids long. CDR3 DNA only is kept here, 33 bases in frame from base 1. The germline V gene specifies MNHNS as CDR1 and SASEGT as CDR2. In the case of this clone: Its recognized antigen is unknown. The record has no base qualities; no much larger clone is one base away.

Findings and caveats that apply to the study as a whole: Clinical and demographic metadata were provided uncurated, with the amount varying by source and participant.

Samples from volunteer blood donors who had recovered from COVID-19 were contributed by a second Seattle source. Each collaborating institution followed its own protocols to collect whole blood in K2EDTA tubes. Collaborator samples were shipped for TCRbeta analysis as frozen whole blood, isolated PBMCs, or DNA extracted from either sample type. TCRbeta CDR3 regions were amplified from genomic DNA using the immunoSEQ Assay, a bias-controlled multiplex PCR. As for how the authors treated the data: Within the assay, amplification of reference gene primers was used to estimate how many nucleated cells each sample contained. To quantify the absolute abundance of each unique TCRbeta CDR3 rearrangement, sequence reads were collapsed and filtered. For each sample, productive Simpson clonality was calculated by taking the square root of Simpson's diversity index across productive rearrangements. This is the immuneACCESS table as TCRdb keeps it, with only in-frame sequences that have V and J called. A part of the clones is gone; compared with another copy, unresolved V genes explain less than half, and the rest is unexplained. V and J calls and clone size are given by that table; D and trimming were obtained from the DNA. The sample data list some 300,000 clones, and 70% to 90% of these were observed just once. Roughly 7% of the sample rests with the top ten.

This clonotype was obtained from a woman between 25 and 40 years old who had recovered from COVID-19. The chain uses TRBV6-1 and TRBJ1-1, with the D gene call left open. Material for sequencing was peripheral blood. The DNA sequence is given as TGTGCCAGCAGTGAACGGCGGGCAGCTTTCTTT. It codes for CASSERRAAFF.